Given below is one T cell receptor beta chain in context. These data come from a study of blood T cell repertoires in COVID-19. As processed by the authors: Counts of nucleated cells, estimated from reference gene primer amplification, were obtained. Libraries were prepared by immunoSEQ multiplex PCR; TCRdb keeps only in-frame clonotypes and omits some of them. V and J calls and clone size are given by that table; D and trimming were obtained from the DNA. Here the sample spans a few hundred thousand clones, 82% being singletons. The clonotype was recovered from a woman between 18 and 30 years old with acute or convalescent COVID-19. The sample taken for sequencing was peripheral blood.

CDR3 nucleotide sequence: TGTGCCAGCAGTGATTCTGGGCCAGATACGCAGTATTTT. Translating it yields CASSDSGPDTQYF. The chain has TRBV2 and TRBJ2-3; D remains unclear. V was trimmed by 3 bases and J by 4 bases, leaving 8 bases between them. Germline-derived CDR1 and CDR2 are SNHLY and FYNNEI. This CDR3 comprises 13 residues.